This TCR beta chain was sequenced during a study of CD8 T cells in Susac syndrome. High-throughput TCR beta sequencing covered peripheral CD8+ and CD4+ T cells. Healthy donors served as age- and sex-matched controls. The V end was cut by 0 bases, the J end by 5 bases, with 18 bases between. CDR3 size: 16 residues. Germline loops: CDR1 SGHNT, CDR2 YYREEE (reference sequence). A word on this clonotype: Its antigen is undetermined.

Points from the study as a whole: As the study acknowledged, the number of individuals who were part of its TCR sequencing and HLA analysis was relatively small.

Reverse transcription used about 0.45 to 1 ug RNA and random hexamers. By means of immunoSEQ multiplex PCR, TCR beta CDR3 spanning 54 Vbeta and 13 Jbeta underwent amplification. TCRdb recomputed calls from the immunoSEQ multiplex PCR reads with MiXCR, one row per CDR3 protein. The table includes about 160,000 distinct CDR3 sequences, 92% detected once. The clonotype originates from a human donor in good health. The source material was CD4+ T cells from PBMCs. The chain joins TRBV5-4 to TRBJ2-7; D is possibly TRBD1 (5 bases). The CDR3 protein is CASSLDLGRVVHEQYF. CDR3 DNA sequence: TGTGCCAGCAGCTTGGACCTAGGCAGGGTGGTCCACGAGCAGTACTTC. Variable domain in full (rest from reference TRBV5-4 and TRBJ2-7): ETGVTQSPTHLIKTRGQQVTLRCSSQSGHNTVSWYQQALGQGPQFIFQYYREEENGRGNFPPRFSGLQFPNYSSELNVNALELDDSALYLCASSLDLGRVVHEQYFGPGTRLTVT.